This record concerns one T cell receptor beta chain sequence. The CDR3 extends over 12 amino acids. V shed 5 bases and J shed 5 bases, with 9 bases lying between them. Germline lookup yields CDR1 SNHLY and CDR2 FYNNEI. This record belongs to a study of technical replicates of blood from a few donors. The protocol was immunoSEQ multiplex PCR, while the TCRdb copy is restricted to in-frame clones and leaves out a portion. The table records 55,000 to 80,000 clones, around 93% of them present only once. The clonotype was recovered from a human donor in good health. The chain uses TRBV2 and TRBJ2-5, with D unresolved. The specimen sequenced was T cells isolated from PBMCs. In nucleotides, the CDR3 is TGTGCCAGCAGTAGCACCGAGGAGACCCAGTACTTC. Its translation: CASSSTEETQYF.